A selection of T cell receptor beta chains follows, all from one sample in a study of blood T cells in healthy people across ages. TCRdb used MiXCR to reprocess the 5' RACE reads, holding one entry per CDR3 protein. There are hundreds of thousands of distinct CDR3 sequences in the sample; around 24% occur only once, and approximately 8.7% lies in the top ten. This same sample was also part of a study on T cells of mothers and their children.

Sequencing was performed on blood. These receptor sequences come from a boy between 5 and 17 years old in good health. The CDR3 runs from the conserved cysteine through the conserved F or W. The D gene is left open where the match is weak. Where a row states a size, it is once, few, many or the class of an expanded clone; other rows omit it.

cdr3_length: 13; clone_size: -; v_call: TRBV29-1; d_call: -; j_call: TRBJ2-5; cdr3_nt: TGCAGCGTTGTTGGACGGTTCCAAGAGACCCAGTACTTC; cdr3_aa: CSVVGRFQETQYF
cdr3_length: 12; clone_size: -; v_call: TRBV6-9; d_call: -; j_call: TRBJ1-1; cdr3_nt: TGTGCCAGCAGTTTTAGGGATACTGAAGCTTTCTTT; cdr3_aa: CASSFRDTEAFF
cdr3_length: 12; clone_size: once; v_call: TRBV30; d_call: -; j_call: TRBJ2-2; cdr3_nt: TGTGCCTGGAGCGCGGAGACCGGGGAGCTGTTTTTT; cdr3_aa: CAWSAETGELFF
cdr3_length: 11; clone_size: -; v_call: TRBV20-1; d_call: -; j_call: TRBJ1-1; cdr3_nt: TGCAGTGCTAGGGACATCACTGAAGCTTTCTTT; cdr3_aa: CSARDITEAFF
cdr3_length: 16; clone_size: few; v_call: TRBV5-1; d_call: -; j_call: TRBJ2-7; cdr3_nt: TGCGCCAGCAGCTTGGGAGGGGACAAGTACTCCTACGAGCAGTACTTC; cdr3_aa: CASSLGGDKYSYEQYF
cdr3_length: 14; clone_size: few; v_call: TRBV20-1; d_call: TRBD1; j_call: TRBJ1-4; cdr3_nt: TGCAGTGCTAGAGGGGACAGGGGAAATGAAAAACTGTTTTTT; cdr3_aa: CSARGDRGNEKLFF
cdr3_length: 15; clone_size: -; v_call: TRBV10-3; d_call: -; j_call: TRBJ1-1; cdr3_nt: TGTGCCATCAGTTATGACGCGGGGCGGGGGACTGAAGCTTTCTTT; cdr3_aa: CAISYDAGRGTEAFF
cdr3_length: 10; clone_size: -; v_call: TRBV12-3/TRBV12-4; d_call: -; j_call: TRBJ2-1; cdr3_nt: TGTGCCAGCAACTCCCCCGAGCAGTTCTTC; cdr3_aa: CASNSPEQFF
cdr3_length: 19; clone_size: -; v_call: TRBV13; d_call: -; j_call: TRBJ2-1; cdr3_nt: TGTGCCAGCAGCTTACTCGTAGTGGGAGCAACAAGCTCCTACAATGAGCAGTTCTTC; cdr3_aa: CASSLLVVGATSSYNEQFF
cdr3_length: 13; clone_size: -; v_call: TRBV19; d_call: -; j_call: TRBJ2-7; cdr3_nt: TGTGCCAGTACCCCACCGGGGTCCGACGAGCAGTACTTC; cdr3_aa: CASTPPGSDEQYF
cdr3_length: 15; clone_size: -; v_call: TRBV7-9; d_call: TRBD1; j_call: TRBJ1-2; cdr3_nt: TGTGCCAGCAGCCTCACCTTGACAGGGGAGGATGGCTACACCTTC; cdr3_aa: CASSLTLTGEDGYTF
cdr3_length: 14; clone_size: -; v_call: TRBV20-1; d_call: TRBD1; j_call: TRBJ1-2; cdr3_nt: TGCAGTGCTATTCGCGACAGGGGTGACTATGGCTACACCTTC; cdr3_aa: CSAIRDRGDYGYTF